This T cell receptor beta chain was observed in a study of human T cells and chemical hapten exposure. TCRdb analysed the RACE reads with MiXCR anew, one entry per CDR3 protein. The sample includes about 400,000 distinct CDR3 sequences, over 6% of them seen just once. The time point is: patch test 2, 6 weeks after DPC sensitization. Described treatment: therapeutic diphenylcyclopropenone sensitization with weekly scalp DPC. CDR1 is SNHLY, CDR2 FYNNEI, per germline. Trimming stripped 8 bases from V and 0 bases from J, with 12 bases between. The CDR3 totals 14 residues. Only a few counts were recorded for this clonotype.

Sample: whole blood, taken in connection with sensitization to the hapten diphenylcyclopropenone (DPC). This chain uses TRBV2 with TRBJ2-3; D unclear. This TCR was recovered from a woman aged 18-35 years with alopecia areata. Some clones in this sample may be carry-over from other donors' samples. CDR3 protein: CASLLTRSTDTQYF. For the CDR3, the DNA is TGTGCCAGCCTACTGACACGTAGCACAGATACGCAGTATTTT.